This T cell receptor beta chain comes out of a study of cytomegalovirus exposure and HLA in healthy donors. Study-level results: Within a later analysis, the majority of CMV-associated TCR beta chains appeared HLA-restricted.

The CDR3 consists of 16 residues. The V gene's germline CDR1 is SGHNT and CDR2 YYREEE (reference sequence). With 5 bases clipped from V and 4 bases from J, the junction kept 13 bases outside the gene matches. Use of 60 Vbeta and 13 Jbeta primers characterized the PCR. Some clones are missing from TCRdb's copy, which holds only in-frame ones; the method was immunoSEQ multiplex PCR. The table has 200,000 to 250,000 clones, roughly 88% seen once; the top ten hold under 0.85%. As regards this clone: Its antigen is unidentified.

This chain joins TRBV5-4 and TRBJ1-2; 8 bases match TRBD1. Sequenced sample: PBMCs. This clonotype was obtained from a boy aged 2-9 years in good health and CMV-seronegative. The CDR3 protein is CASSRPTGEGGYGYTF. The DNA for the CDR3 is TGTGCCAGCAGTCGACCGACAGGGGAGGGCGGCTATGGCTACACCTTC.